This TCR beta chain was sequenced in a study of CD8 T cells in Susac syndrome. Roughly 0.45 to 1 ug RNA was reverse transcribed with random hexamers. Using its own MiXCR run on the immunoSEQ multiplex PCR reads, TCRdb lists one record per CDR3 protein. The table includes about 150,000 distinct CDR3 sequences, 85% to 95% detected once. This CDR3 contains 13 residues. Looked up from germline, CDR1 is SNHLY and CDR2 is FYNNEI. The ends were cut back, 10 bases at V and 4 bases at J, with 14 bases in the middle. The chain uses TRBV2 and TRBJ2-1; D unclear. This TCR was recovered from a human donor with Susac syndrome. Specimen: CD4+ T cells from PBMCs. The DNA of the CDR3 is TGTGCCACTTCCCTGATACGGTACAATGAGCAGTTCTTC. This encodes CATSLIRYNEQFF.